These T cell receptor beta chains were read from a single sample in a study of OX40 agonist ivuxolimab in advanced cancers. TCRdb's copy holds only in-frame clones and misses some; the assay was immunoSEQ multiplex PCR. The table has about 94,000 clones, roughly 90% seen once. The specimen was CD4+ or CD8+ T cells sorted from blood, collected in a trial of the OX40 agonist ivuxolimab. Receptors were obtained from an adult with an advanced solid tumor such as melanoma, head and neck, liver or kidney cancer. Both conserved end residues are trimmed from each CDR3. Clone size appears in some rows only: once, few, many, or a class for an expanded clone.

NA,TRBV6-5,TRBJ2-1,ASSYGLAREQF
NA,TRBV5-5,TRBJ1-3,ASSSYRGNTIY
NA,TRBV2,TRBJ1-2,ASSDGQAHGYT
NA,TRBV2,TRBJ2-5,ASSELWVGAGQETQY
NA,TRBV25-1,TRBJ1-1,ATLSGGTEAF
NA,TRBV5-4,TRBJ2-1,ASSRRETGGEQF
NA,TRBV6-4,TRBJ2-7,ASSVSFGQAYEQY
NA,TRBV7-2,TRBJ2-5,ASSLDGSGGETQY
NA,TRBV5-8,TRBJ1-2,ASSPRTGIYGYT
NA,TRBV11-2,TRBJ2-1,ASSLERGPFDEQF
NA,TRBV7-3,TRBJ2-1,ASSPRLSSGGAGRSYNEQF
NA,TRBV19,TRBJ1-5,ASRPGGISNQPQH
NA,TRBV5-1,TRBJ2-2,ASRVSGSNTGELF
NA,TRBV27,TRBJ1-5,ASSLNSPSGSQPQH
NA,TRBV11-2,TRBJ2-3,ASSGGQGVNTQY
few,TRBV4-1,TRBJ1-5,ASSQADREHQPQH
NA,TRBV19,TRBJ1-2,ASRASGTGNGYT
once,TRBV19,TRBJ1-1,ASRYIQGARNEAF
NA,TRBV4-1,TRBJ1-1,ASSQVPQLPTDAF
NA,TRBV18,TRBJ2-1,ASSPFLRNEQF
NA,TRBV14,TRBJ2-1,ASSQDRGQGAIAILNEQF
NA,TRBV19,TRBJ2-3,ASSSGGARTDTQY
NA,TRBV19,TRBJ2-5,ASSTGLMETQY
few,TRBV9,TRBJ2-5,ASSPREGVRGGLRGETQY
NA,TRBV5-1,TRBJ1-2,ASSLGTGGYGYT
few,TRBV11-2,TRBJ2-7,ASSFNPGGVGEQY
NA,TRBV5-1,TRBJ1-4,ASSLTGQGRSEKLF
NA,TRBV6-5,TRBJ1-1,ASSYAMAPLATEAF
NA,TRBV7-2,TRBJ2-5,ASTPGGSGAETQY
NA,TRBV5-1,TRBJ2-1,ASSPKDSGHEQF
NA,TRBV30,TRBJ1-1,AWIGRGNRLGTEAF
NA,TRBV6-1,TRBJ1-1,ASSERGEGRTEAF
NA,TRBV5-1,TRBJ2-5,ASSPGRGGMETQY